What follows describes a single T cell receptor beta chain. The antigen is undetermined. Splitting of CD4+ cells produced CD45RA+ naive and CD45RA-negative memory subsets. The data were taken from a study of shared clonotypes between healthy human individuals. Findings and limits, study-wide: Depth of sequencing was expected to influence donor clonotype sharing.

Template for every sorted-subset replicate PCR totaled about 200 ng DNA, tens of thousands of T cell genomes. Here immunoSEQ multiplex PCR was the method, and the copy in TCRdb shows in-frame clones only, minus some. The sample gives about 1.1 million clones, 60% to 85% of which show up once; 0.89% is in the top ten. The sequence derives from a man younger than 35 in good health. Some clones in this sample may be carry-over from other donors' samples. The specimen was memory CD4+ T cells from PBMCs. Stated subset: CD45RA-negative fraction.

The CDR3 DNA reads as TGTGCCAGCCTACGGGGGCCGGAAAACACCGGGGAGCTGTTTTTT. Translated, it gives CASLRGPENTGELFF. V and J are TRBV25-1 and TRBJ2-2, with D perhaps matching TRBD1 or TRBD2 (6 bases each). The CDR3 has 15 residues. Trimming took 8 bases from V and 2 from J, leaving 15 bases between them. The germline V gene has CDR1 MGHDK and CDR2 SYGVNS.